Listed here is a single T cell receptor beta chain. TCRdb's copy holds only in-frame clones and misses some; the assay was immunoSEQ multiplex PCR. The data show about 43,000 clones, approximately 90% seen once. Germline CDR1 MDHEN, CDR2 SYDVKM. This CDR3 contains 16 residues. V was pared by 2 bases and J by 4 bases, with 18 bases between. This entry is derived from a study of blood T cell repertoires in COVID-19. Study-wide context: The United States, Italy and Spain were the sources of the acute and convalescent COVID-19 samples.

This sequence was found in a woman at least 80 years old with active COVID-19. The chain joins TRBV28 to TRBJ2-7; weak D call: TRBD1 (5 bases). The sample taken for sequencing was peripheral blood. CDR3 loop: CASSLGGAREPYEQYF. As DNA, the CDR3 is TGTGCCAGCAGTTTAGGTGGCGCCAGGGAACCTTACGAGCAGTACTTC.